This T cell receptor beta chain was sequenced for a study of OX40 agonist ivuxolimab in advanced cancers. Study at large: Cohort: approximately 83% men, mean age roughly 60, aged roughly 20 to 79. Whole-study findings and limits: In the 0.1 to 3.0 mg/kg range, CD4+ and CD8+ blood T cells had expanded clonally by week 6.

The protocol was immunoSEQ multiplex PCR, while the TCRdb copy is restricted to in-frame clones and leaves out a portion. The table records 67,000 or so clones, approximately 80% of them present only once. V was pared by 7 bases and J by 5 bases, with 11 bases between. This CDR3 has 11 amino acids. CDR1 is SQVTM, CDR2 ANQGSEA, per germline. Of note for this clone: Its antigen is unidentified.

The chain recombines TRBV29-1 with TRBJ1-2; D gene uncertain. The material sequenced was CD4+ or CD8+ T cells sorted from blood, taken in a trial of the OX40 agonist ivuxolimab. The clonotype was recovered from an adult with an advanced solid tumor such as melanoma, head and neck, liver or kidney cancer. CDR3 bases: TGCAGCGGAAGATTCGAGTATGGCTACACCTTC. This codes for CSGRFEYGYTF.